This T cell receptor beta chain was found in a study of blood T cell repertoires in COVID-19. Across the whole study: T cells, B-cell-depleted T cells, or PBMCs supplied cDNA or gDNA.

Repertoires were generated with immunoSEQ multiplex PCR, while TCRdb's copy carries only in-frame clones and drops some. The data contain tens of thousands of clones, around nine tenths of them singletons. A Seattle source enrolled patients during active infection and followed them longitudinally. As to this clone: One junction end does not reproduce the germline sequence, and a read error may be involved.

The source of this sequence is a man in his sixties with COVID-19, enrolled during active disease. Sequenced material: peripheral blood.

The CDR3 is CASSWGMAGESYGYTF. The CDR3 region has the DNA TGTGCCAGCAGCTGGGGCATGGCAGGGGAAAGCTATGGCTATACCTTC. The genes are TRBV7-9 and TRBJ1-2, with D maybe TRBD1 (6 bases). The germline V gene encodes CDR1 SEHNR and CDR2 FQNEAQ (reference sequence). The CDR3 consists of 16 residues.